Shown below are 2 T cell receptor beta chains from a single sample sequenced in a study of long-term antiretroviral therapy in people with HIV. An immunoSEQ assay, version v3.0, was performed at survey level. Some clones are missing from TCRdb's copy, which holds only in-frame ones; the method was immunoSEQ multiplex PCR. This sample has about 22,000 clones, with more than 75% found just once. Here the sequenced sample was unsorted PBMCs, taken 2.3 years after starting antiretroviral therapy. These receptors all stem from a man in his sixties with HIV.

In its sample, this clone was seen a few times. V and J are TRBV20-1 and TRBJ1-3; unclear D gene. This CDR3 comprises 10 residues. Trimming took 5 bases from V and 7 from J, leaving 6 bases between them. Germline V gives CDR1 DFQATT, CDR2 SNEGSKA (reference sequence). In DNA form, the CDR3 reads TGCAGTGCTTTATTCAACACCATATATTTT. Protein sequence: CSALFNTIYF.

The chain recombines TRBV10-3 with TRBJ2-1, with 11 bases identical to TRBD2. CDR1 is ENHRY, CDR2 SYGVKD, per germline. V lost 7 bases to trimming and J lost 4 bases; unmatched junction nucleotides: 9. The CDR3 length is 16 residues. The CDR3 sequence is CAINHSGRGGYNEQFF. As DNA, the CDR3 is TGTGCCATCAACCATAGCGGGAGGGGGGGATACAATGAGCAGTTCTTC.